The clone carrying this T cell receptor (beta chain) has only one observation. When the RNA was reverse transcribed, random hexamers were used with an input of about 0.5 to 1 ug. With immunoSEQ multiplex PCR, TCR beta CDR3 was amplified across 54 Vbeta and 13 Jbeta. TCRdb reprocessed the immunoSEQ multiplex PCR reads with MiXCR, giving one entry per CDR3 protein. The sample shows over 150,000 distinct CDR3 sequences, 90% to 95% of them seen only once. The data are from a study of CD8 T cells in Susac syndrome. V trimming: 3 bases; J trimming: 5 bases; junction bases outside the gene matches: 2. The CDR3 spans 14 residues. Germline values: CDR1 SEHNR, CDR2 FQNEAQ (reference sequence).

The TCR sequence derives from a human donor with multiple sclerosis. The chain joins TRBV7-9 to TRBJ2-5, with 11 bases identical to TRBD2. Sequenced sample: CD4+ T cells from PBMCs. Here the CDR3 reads CASSLTSGIETQYF. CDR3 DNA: TGTGCCAGCAGCTTGACTAGCGGGATTGAGACCCAGTACTTC.